This TCR beta chain was profiled in a study of memory CD4+ T cells and cytomegalovirus serostatus. Study context: This sample comes from healthy Belgian adults, about 10 CMV seropositive, 24 seronegative. Study-wide results and caveats: Median bootstrapped AUC for CMV status was about 0.95 originally, roughly 0.92 US-trained.

In this sample, this clone turned up a few times. Its target is not known. Single viable CD3+CD4+CD8-CD45RO+ cells were sorted as the memory CD4+ T cells. Serum IgG to CMV pp150, pp28, p38 and p52 defined serostatus. Assay used: immunoSEQ multiplex PCR; TCRdb lists only in-frame clones, some missing. The top ten clones hold around 0.9% of a sample with some 64,000 clones, 82% of them seen once. The sequence was collected from an adult in good health and CMV-seronegative. Specimen: memory CD4+ T cells from blood.

The CDR3 region is CASSKSTSQETQYF. CDR3 bases: TGTGCCAGCAGCAAATCAACTAGCCAAGAGACCCAGTACTTC. The V call is TRBV21-1, the J call TRBJ2-5; the DNA was not compared with TRBD2, the D call given in the table. TRBV21-1 is flagged as a pseudogene. The CDR3 loop spans 14 amino acids.